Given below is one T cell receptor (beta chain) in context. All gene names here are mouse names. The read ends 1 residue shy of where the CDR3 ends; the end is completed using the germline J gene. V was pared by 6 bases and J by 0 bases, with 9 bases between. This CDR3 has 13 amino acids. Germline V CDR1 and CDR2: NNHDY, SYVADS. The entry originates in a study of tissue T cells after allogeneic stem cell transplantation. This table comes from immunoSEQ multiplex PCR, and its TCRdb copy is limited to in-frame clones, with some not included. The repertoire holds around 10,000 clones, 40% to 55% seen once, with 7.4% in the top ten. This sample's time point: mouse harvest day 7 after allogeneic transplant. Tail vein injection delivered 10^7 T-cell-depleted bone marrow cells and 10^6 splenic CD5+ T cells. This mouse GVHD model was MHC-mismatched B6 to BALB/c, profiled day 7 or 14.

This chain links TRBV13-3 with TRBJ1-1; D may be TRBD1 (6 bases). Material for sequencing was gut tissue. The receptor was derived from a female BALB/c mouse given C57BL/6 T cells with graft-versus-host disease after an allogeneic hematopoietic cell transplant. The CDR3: CASTPGANTEVFF. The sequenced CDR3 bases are TGTGCCAGCACCCCAGGGGCAAACACAGAAGTCTTC.